This TCR beta chain was sequenced in a study of chemoradiotherapy in HPV16-positive cancers. In the study overall: Candidate HPV-specific clones and shared TCR motifs came from two HPV16-positive patients. General study points: Non-HPV-specific T cells did not expand in tumors during treatment, whereas candidate HPV-specific clones and E7-related motifs did.

Repeated repertoire sampling spanned the course of chemoradiotherapy. Note on this clone: Its antigen is unknown.

Trimming removed 3 bases from V and 1 base from J, with 11 bases in between. Germline V gives CDR1 SQVTM, CDR2 ANQGSEA. The CDR3 is 14 amino acids. Assay: immunoSEQ multiplex PCR; the TCRdb copy retains only in-frame clones and omits some. Among about 7,000 clones listed, nearly 80% were seen once. V usage is TRBV29-1 and J usage is TRBJ2-3; perhaps TRBD2 as D (5 bases). The sample was taken from a patient who underwent chemoradiotherapy. The TCR was taken from a human donor with HPV-associated anogenital cancer. CDR3 nucleotides: TGCAGCGTTGACTTGGACTCTCGCACAGATACGCAGTATTTT. Translated: CSVDLDSRTDTQYF.